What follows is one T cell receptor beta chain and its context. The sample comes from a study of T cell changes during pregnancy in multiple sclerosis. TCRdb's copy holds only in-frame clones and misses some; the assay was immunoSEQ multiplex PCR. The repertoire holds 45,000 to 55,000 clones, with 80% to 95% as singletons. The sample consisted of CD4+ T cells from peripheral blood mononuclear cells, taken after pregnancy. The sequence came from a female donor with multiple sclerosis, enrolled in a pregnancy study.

As DNA, the CDR3 is TGCGCCAGCAGCTTGGAACTAGCGGGAGGGCTTCGAGAGCAGTACTTC. This gives the protein CASSLELAGGLREQYF. The chain carries TRBV5-1 and TRBJ2-7; 13 positions agree with TRBD2. Germline V gene sequence: CDR1 SGHRS, CDR2 YFSETQ. The CDR3 has 16 residues. The V gene end was trimmed by 0 bases and the J gene end by 7 bases; junction bases not matched to a gene: 7.